This record covers a single T cell receptor beta chain. Its matching antigen is unknown. This sample was included in a study of cytomegalovirus exposure and HLA in healthy donors. The V gene end was trimmed by 0 bases and the J gene end by 5 bases; junction bases not matched to a gene: 6. CDR1 is MNHEY, CDR2 SVGAGI, per germline. CDR3 size: 15 residues. A multiplex PCR was run with 60 Vbeta primers and 13 Jbeta primers. Some clones are missing from TCRdb's copy, which holds only in-frame ones; the method was immunoSEQ multiplex PCR. This table has over 150,000 clones, 87% appearing once. Study outcomes and limitations: After further analysis at a later stage, roughly 16,000 TCR beta sequences were associated with HLA alleles at 0.05 false discovery rate. An analysis done earlier found most TCR beta V segments productive about 87% or about 30% of the time.

This sequence originates from a woman under 40 in good health and CMV-seronegative. V gene TRBV6-5 combines with J gene TRBJ2-5; TRBD2 matches at 7 bases. Sequencing was performed on PBMCs. CDR3 nucleotide sequence: TGTGCCAGCAGTTACTCGCGGGGGATAGGTGAGACCCAGTACTTC. Its translation is CASSYSRGIGETQYF.